The 27 T cell receptor beta chains below all came from one sample that was sequenced in a study of human T cells and chemical hapten exposure. Time point described: patch test 2, 6 weeks after DPC sensitization. Treatment indicated: therapeutic diphenylcyclopropenone sensitization with weekly scalp DPC. MiXCR was run by TCRdb on the RACE reads, yielding one entry per CDR3 protein. This sample carries about 140,000 distinct CDR3 sequences, about an eighth of them seen once, and the ten largest clones take roughly 1.4%. The input for sequencing was whole blood, taken in connection with sensitization to the hapten diphenylcyclopropenone (DPC). These TCRs come from a woman between 45 and 60 years old with alopecia areata. Some clones in this sample may be carry-over from other donors' samples.

V gene TRBV3-1 combines with J gene TRBJ1-1; D might be TRBD1 (5 bases). The germline gives CDR1 LGHDT, CDR2 YNNKEL (reference sequence). The CDR3 consists of 15 residues. V lost 1 base to trimming and J lost 1 base, with 10 bases between them. CDR3 region: CASSQGRGANTEAFF. The CDR3 bases are TGTGCCAGCAGCCAAGGAAGGGGCGCGAACACTGAAGCTTTCTTT.

This clonotype has just one count. V gene TRBV20-1 combines with J gene TRBJ1-5; the D gene is possibly TRBD1 (5 bases). Germline V lookup: CDR1 DFQATT, CDR2 SNEGSKA (reference sequence). V shed 1 base and J shed 4 bases, with 14 bases lying between them. This CDR3 contains 15 residues. The CDR3 spells CSARVTLGDNQPQHF. The DNA for the CDR3 is TGCAGTGCTAGAGTCACCTTGGGGGATAATCAGCCCCAGCATTTT.

In this sample, this clonotype turned up many times. V is TRBV4-2 and J is TRBJ1-5; no firm D call. V was cut by 4 bases and J by 0 bases, with 10 bases left in between. The germline V gene has CDR1 LGHNA and CDR2 YNFKEQ. There are 15 residues in the CDR3. The CDR3 region is CASSPRRNSNQPQHF. CDR3 sequence (DNA): TGTGCCAGCAGCCCTCGTAGGAATAGCAATCAGCCCCAGCATTTT.

The rearrangement uses TRBV20-1 and TRBJ1-5; D is perhaps TRBD1 (6 bases). Germline values: CDR1 DFQATT, CDR2 SNEGSKA (reference sequence). V was shortened by 4 bases and J by 3 bases, with 13 bases between the two germline ends. The CDR3 contains 14 residues. The CDR3 DNA reads as TGCAGTGCTACCCCGGGGGACATCAATCAGCCCCAGCATTTT. Protein product: CSATPGDINQPQHF.

As for this clonotype: A much larger clonotype is one base distant, so this may be a read error. This rearrangement joins TRBV10-3 to TRBJ2-7; D might be TRBD1 (5 bases). V lost 4 bases and J lost 5, with 9 bases in between. Looked up from germline, CDR1 is ENHRY and CDR2 is SYGVKD. This CDR3 contains 12 residues. The CDR3 region has the DNA TGTGCCATCAGTGCCAGGGCCCACGAGCAGTACTTC. As protein: CAISARAHEQYF.

This clonotype has a handful of counts. V and J are TRBV12-3 or TRBV12-4 and TRBJ1-1; D is ambiguous. The CDR3 spans 15 residues. The V gene lost 1 base and the J gene lost 2 bases, with 11 bases spanning the gap. CDR3 protein: CASSLVGFGNTEAFF. In DNA, the CDR3 is TGTGCCAGCAGTTTAGTAGGGTTCGGAAACACTGAAGCTTTCTTT.

There are a few counts of this clonotype. The V call is TRBV7-2, the J call TRBJ2-7; D is tentatively TRBD1 or TRBD2 (7 bases each). The CDR3 sequence is 15 residues long. The V end was cut by 5 bases, the J end by 4 bases, with 18 bases between. Germline V CDR1 and CDR2: SGHTA, FQGNSA. The CDR3 DNA follows: TGTGCCAGCAGCCTAGGGGGCGCGGGGGAATACGAGCAGTACTTC. Protein product: CASSLGGAGEYEQYF.

This clonotype occurred a few times. The chain joins TRBV19 to TRBJ2-4, with D perhaps assigned TRBD1 or TRBD2 (7 bases each). The CDR3 sequence is 17 residues long. Germline V gene data show CDR1 as LNHDA and CDR2 as SQIVND (reference sequence). With 5 bases removed from V and 0 bases from J, the gap between germline ends came to 17 bases. CDR3 in amino acids: CASSSQGRGLAKNIQYF. The CDR3 nucleotides read TGTGCCAGTAGTTCCCAGGGGAGGGGGCTAGCCAAAAACATTCAGTACTTC. Full variable domain (outside the CDR3, taken from reference TRBV19 and TRBJ2-4): DGGITQSPKYLFRKEGQNVTLSCEQNLNHDAMYWYRQDPGQGLRLIYYSQIVNDFQKGDIAEGYSVSREKKESFPLTVTSAQKNPTAFYLCASSSQGRGLAKNIQYFGAGTRLSVL.

There are a few counts of this clonotype. The chain joins TRBV28 to TRBJ2-7; TRBD2 matches at 12 bases. The CDR3 consists of 16 residues. Germline lookup yields CDR1 MDHEN and CDR2 SYDVKM. With V trimmed by 6 bases and J by 3 bases, 9 bases remained unmatched. CDR3 sequence reads: CASSSRTSGDLYEQYF. The CDR3 region has the DNA TGTGCCAGCAGCTCCCGGACTAGCGGGGATCTCTACGAGCAGTACTTC. Drawing the rest from reference TRBV28 and TRBJ2-7, the complete variable domain is DVKVTQSSRYLVKRTGEKVFLECVQDMDHENMFWYRQDPGLGLRLIYFSYDVKMKEKGDIPEGYSVSREKKERFSLILESASTNQTSMYLCASSSRTSGDLYEQYFGPGTRLTVT.

This sequence joins TRBV12-3 or TRBV12-4 and TRBJ2-1; 8 nucleotides match TRBD2. The junction had 8 bases not matched to a gene; V was cut back by 0 bases and J by 7 bases. CDR3 length equals 16 residues. The CDR3 nucleotides are TGTGCCAGCAGTTTAGCTAGCGGGATTTCGAAGAATGAGCAGTTCTTC. As protein: CASSLASGISKNEQFF.

This clonotype was seen at least ten times. The junction departs from germline at one end; a sequencing error may be responsible. This rearrangement joins TRBV6-2 or TRBV6-3 to TRBJ2-3, with 10 nucleotides matching TRBD2. In germline, CDR1 is MNHEY, CDR2 SVGEGT. CDR3 length: 17 residues. DNA for the CDR3: TGTGCCAGCAGACCCCTTGGACTAGCGGTAATCACAGATACTCAGTATTTT. Residues: CASRPLGLAVITDTQYF.

The genes are TRBV28 and TRBJ1-5; D is perhaps TRBD1 (5 bases). V lost 3 bases and J 10 bases, leaving 13 bases between the germline ends. The CDR3 has 13 amino acids. The germline V gene encodes CDR1 MDHEN and CDR2 SYDVKM. For the CDR3, the DNA is TGTGCCAGCAGTTTTCTAGTAGGGGTCCCCCAGCATTTT. Translation gives CASSFLVGVPQHF.

The V and J genes are TRBV16 and TRBJ2-2, with D possibly TRBD2 on 6 matching bases. The germline gives CDR1 KGHSY, CDR2 FQNENV. This CDR3 spans 15 amino acids. Trimming removed 4 bases at V and 1 base at J, with 10 bases between. The CDR3 DNA sequence: TGTGCCAGCAGCCCGCCGGGGGTGAACACCGGGGAGCTGTTTTTT. Its protein product is CASSPPGVNTGELFF.

The chain employs TRBV20-1 and TRBJ2-5; TRBD2 matches at 9 bases. The CDR3 totals 13 residues. J lost 5 bases, V lost 7 bases, and 8 bases had no gene match. Germline CDR1 DFQATT, CDR2 SNEGSKA (reference sequence). CDR3 DNA sequence: TGCAGTGGGCCCGCGGGAGGGAGTGAGACCCAGTACTTC. Amino acids: CSGPAGGSETQYF.

J is TRBJ1-5 and V is TRBV18; 10 nucleotides match TRBD1. The length of the CDR3 is 15 residues. V dropped 1 base and J dropped 4; count of bases not matched to a gene: 1. Germline V gene data show CDR1 as KGHSH and CDR2 as LQKENI. CDR3 DNA: TGTGCCAGCTCACCACTGGGACAGGGGAATCAGCCCCAGCATTTT. This sequence encodes CASSPLGQGNQPQHF.

This clonotype was detected a few times. The chain links TRBV18 to TRBJ2-7, with unresolved D. The CDR3 spans 13 residues. V was cut by 4 bases and J by 1 base, with 8 bases left in between. Germline V gives CDR1 KGHSH, CDR2 LQKENI. The CDR3, as DNA: TGTGCCAGCTCACAAACGGCGTCCTACGAGCAGTACTTC. Protein product: CASSQTASYEQYF.

This clonotype was found many times. This chain connects TRBV5-5 to TRBJ2-2; the D gene is possibly TRBD1 (5 bases). The germline V gene encodes CDR1 SGHKS and CDR2 YYEKEE (reference sequence). The CDR3 sequence is 15 residues long. V was clipped by 2 bases and J by 1 base, with 9 bases between them. CDR3 sequence: CASSLGRVNTGELFF. The CDR3, as DNA: TGTGCCAGCAGCTTAGGCAGGGTGAACACCGGGGAGCTGTTTTTT.

This clonotype was counted between two and nine times. The J gene is TRBJ2-7, the V gene TRBV6-6, with 13 bases aligning to TRBD2. CDR1 is MNHNY, CDR2 SVGAGI, per germline (reference sequence). This CDR3 is 15 amino acids long. The ends lost 4 bases at V and 6 bases at J; junction bases unmatched: 6. CDR3 amino acids: CASSSGLAGPAEQYF. The CDR3 DNA is TGTGCCAGCAGTTCGGGACTAGCGGGACCCGCCGAGCAGTACTTC.

There are a few counts of this clonotype. This sequence joins TRBV11-2 and TRBJ2-7; 8 bases align to TRBD2. V lost 1 base, J lost 6 bases, and 5 bases stayed unmatched. CDR3 length: 14 residues. CDR1 SGHAT and CDR2 FQNNGV come from the germline V gene. In DNA form, the CDR3 reads TGTGCCAGCAGCTTAGTGGGACTAGGGGTCGAGCAGTACTTC. Its translation: CASSLVGLGVEQYF.

This clonotype was seen a few times. This sequence joins TRBV28 and TRBJ2-3; D unresolved. Germline V gene data show CDR1 as MDHEN and CDR2 as SYDVKM. The V gene lost 4 bases and the J gene lost 4 bases, with 6 bases spanning the gap. The CDR3 has 12 residues. The DNA for the CDR3 is TGTGCCAGCAGTTCAGGCCCAGATACGCAGTATTTT. Translation gives CASSSGPDTQYF.

In this sample, this clonotype turned up many times. V gene TRBV20-1 combines with J gene TRBJ2-7; no clear D gene. CDR3 length equals 15 residues. The V and J ends lost 0 bases and 3 bases respectively, with 15 bases between them. From germline, CDR1 is DFQATT and CDR2 SNEGSKA (reference sequence). CDR3 amino acids: CSARDNDSPNYEQYF. Here the CDR3 DNA reads TGCAGTGCTAGAGACAACGACTCCCCCAACTACGAGCAGTACTTC.

This clonotype has a handful of counts. The chain is built from TRBV4-3 and TRBJ2-5, with TRBD1 matching 9 bases. With 1 base clipped from V and 4 bases from J, the junction kept 4 bases outside the gene matches. Germline-derived CDR1 and CDR2 are LGHNA and YSLEER. This CDR3 contains 15 residues. The CDR3: CASSQGQGELETQYF. In nucleotides, the CDR3 is TGCGCCAGCAGCCAAGGACAGGGGGAGTTAGAGACCCAGTACTTC.

This clonotype was seen a few times. The rearrangement joins TRBV30 to TRBJ1-6, with D perhaps TRBD1 (6 bases). Germline CDR1 and CDR2: GTSNPN and SVGIG (reference sequence). V lost 5 bases and J lost 5, with 10 bases in between. CDR3 length equals 13 residues. CDR3 in amino acids: CAWGGQNNSPLHF. As DNA, the CDR3 is TGTGCCTGGGGCGGACAGAATAATTCACCCCTCCACTTT.

The chain combines TRBV11-3 with TRBJ2-2; TRBD1 agrees at 9 bases. Trimming cost V 3 bases and J 7 bases; bases outside gene matches: 6. CDR1 is SGHNT and CDR2 is YENEEA in the germline V gene. The CDR3 has 15 amino acids. The DNA of the CDR3 is TGTGCCAGCAGCTTTAGGGACAGGGCGGTCGGGGAGCTGTTTTTT. Encoded protein: CASSFRDRAVGELFF.

This clonotype showed up many times. The chain carries TRBV21-1 and TRBJ2-7; TRBD1, the D gene given by the table, was not confirmed from the DNA. TRBV21-1 counts as a pseudogene. The CDR3 is 17 amino acids. The CDR3 sequence is CASSGREPCKNPYEQYF. CDR3 DNA: TGTGCCAGCAGCGGCCGGGAGCCCTGTAAAAACCCCTACGAGCAGTACTTC.

The gene calls are TRBV4-3 and TRBJ2-7; D is unclear. Trimming left V 0 bases short and J 3 bases short, with 6 bases between. CDR3 length equals 13 residues. The germline V gene has CDR1 LGHNA and CDR2 YSLEER. This chain's CDR3 is CASSQDLGYEQYF. The CDR3, as DNA: TGCGCCAGCAGCCAAGATCTGGGCTACGAGCAGTACTTC.

This clonotype has more than one count but fewer than ten. This CDR3 fails to terminate in the conserved phenylalanine or tryptophan, so it likely reflects a read error. CDR3 loop: CATAEGGDISYEQYS. The CDR3 bases are TGTGCCACCGCAGAGGGAGGGGACATCTCCTACGAGCAGTACTCC. This sequence joins TRBV15 and TRBJ2-7; a possible D gene is TRBD2 (7 bases). Trimming pared 8 bases from V and 0 bases from J, leaving 17 bases between. Germline V lookup: CDR1 LNHNV, CDR2 YYDKDF (reference sequence). The CDR3 runs 15 residues.